Shown below are 26 T cell receptor beta chains from a single sample sequenced in a study of Tregs in tolerant kidney transplant recipients. Sequencing used immunoSEQ multiplex PCR; TCRdb keeps in-frame clones, though not all of them. The sample includes over 60,000 clones, around 90% of them seen just once. The specimen was CD4+ T cells from blood, collected before the transplant. Source of these receptors: a human donor who received a combined kidney and bone marrow transplant.

The chain is built from TRBV11-1 and TRBJ2-7; 9 bases are shared with TRBD1. CDR1 SGHAT and CDR2 FQDESV come from the germline V gene (reference sequence). The trim removed 4 bases at V and 2 bases at J, leaving 6 bases unmatched. CDR3 size: 15 residues. The CDR3 DNA reads as TGTGCCAGCAGCTCCGGGACAGGGAAAGCCTACGAGCAGTACTTC. Translating gives CASSSGTGKAYEQYF.

The DNA for the CDR3 is TGTGCCAGCTCTGGGGACAGAATTATGAACACTGAAGCTTTCTTT. Its protein product is CASSGDRIMNTEAFF. The chain has TRBV18 and TRBJ1-1, with 7 bases lining up with TRBD1. V trimming: 6 bases; J trimming: 0 bases; junction bases outside the gene matches: 7. Germline CDR1 and CDR2: KGHSH and LQKENI. CDR3 length equals 15 residues.

This chain uses TRBV19 with TRBJ2-7, with 8 bases aligning to TRBD1. This CDR3 spans 15 amino acids. CDR1 and CDR2 (germline): LNHDA, SQIVND (reference sequence). The trim removed 7 bases at V and 5 bases at J, leaving 13 bases unmatched. The CDR3 spells CASNKGQAPANEQYF. CDR3 nucleotides: TGTGCCAGTAACAAGGGACAGGCTCCGGCCAACGAGCAGTACTTC.

J is TRBJ1-5 and V is TRBV11-3, with 8 bases lining up with TRBD1. V was pared by 7 bases and J by 2 bases, with 16 bases of the junction left unmatched. CDR3 length: 18 residues. Germline values: CDR1 SGHNT, CDR2 YENEEA. The CDR3 DNA reads TGTGCCAGCAACTTCTTAGACAGGGGTCAAGGTGGCAATCAGCCCCAGCATTTT. As protein: CASNFLDRGQGGNQPQHF.

The chain couples TRBV29-1 to TRBJ2-3, with TRBD2 identical over 15 bases. Trimming took 6 bases from V and 6 from J; bases not matched to a gene: 7. Germline values: CDR1 SQVTM, CDR2 ANQGSEA. The CDR3 length is 15 residues. CDR3 DNA sequence: TGCAGCGTACCGGGACTAGCGGGAGGATCGGATACGCAGTATTTT. This sequence encodes CSVPGLAGGSDTQYF.

Concerning this clone: The sample has other DNA sequences that encode this CDR3 too. V and J are TRBV9 and TRBJ2-5; a possible D gene is TRBD2 (6 bases). Germline V gene sequence: CDR1 SGDLS, CDR2 YYNGEE. The CDR3 totals 13 residues. Trimming pared 1 base from V and 2 bases from J, leaving 6 bases between. The CDR3 is CASSVSGQETQYF. CDR3 in DNA: TGTGCCAGCAGCGTAAGCGGGCAAGAGACCCAGTACTTC.

Here the CDR3 DNA reads TGTGCCAGCAGGACTAGCCCTGTGCGAACAGATACGCAGTATTTT. It yields the protein CASRTSPVRTDTQYF. The chain couples TRBV28 to TRBJ2-3, with TRBD2 identical over 7 bases. Looked up from germline, CDR1 is MDHEN and CDR2 is SYDVKM. Trimming cost V 6 bases and J 3 bases; bases outside gene matches: 9. The CDR3 has 15 amino acids.

The gene calls are TRBV2 and TRBJ2-2; the match to TRBD2 covers 12 bases. There are 21 residues in the CDR3. V was clipped by 2 bases and J by 1 base; unmatched bases: 14. The germline CDR1 and CDR2 sequences are SNHLY and FYNNEI. The CDR3 spells CASSEWPSGRAVPQNTGELFF. The CDR3, as DNA: TGTGCCAGCAGTGAATGGCCTAGCGGGAGGGCCGTCCCGCAGAACACCGGGGAGCTGTTTTTT.

This chain joins TRBV28 and TRBJ1-2; no reliable D call. Germline CDR1 reads MDHEN; CDR2 reads SYDVKM. V lost 6 bases to trimming and J lost 1 base, with 9 bases between them. CDR3 length: 13 residues. Here the CDR3 DNA reads TGTGCCAGCAGCCCGACATATAACTATGGCTACACCTTC. This translates into CASSPTYNYGYTF.

The CDR3 here is CASSFTGTSGRADEQYF. The CDR3 DNA is TGTGCCAGCAGCTTCACGGGGACTAGCGGGAGGGCCGACGAGCAGTACTTC. The gene calls are TRBV7-9 and TRBJ2-7; 16 bases align to TRBD2. Germline values: CDR1 SEHNR, CDR2 FQNEAQ (reference sequence). V lost 3 bases, J lost 5 bases, and 7 bases stayed unmatched. The CDR3 is 17 amino acids.

The rearrangement joins TRBV5-1 to TRBJ2-7; D not resolved. The V and J ends lost 1 base and 3 bases respectively, with 14 bases between them. This CDR3 spans 15 amino acids. Germline V CDR1 and CDR2: SGHRS, YFSETQ. The CDR3 DNA sequence: TGCGCCAGCAGCTTGTTGAGCAACCCTAACTACGAGCAGTACTTC. It encodes CASSLLSNPNYEQYF.

This clone was recorded only once. This chain links TRBV20-1 with TRBJ1-1; D unclear. From germline, CDR1 is DFQATT and CDR2 SNEGSKA (reference sequence). V shed 6 bases and J shed 2 bases, with 7 bases lying between them. This CDR3 is 11 amino acids long. The CDR3 sequence: CSAFPNTEAFF. For the CDR3, the DNA is TGCAGTGCCTTTCCTAACACTGAAGCTTTCTTT.

The chain carries TRBV6-6 and TRBJ1-4, with D unresolved. CDR1 and CDR2 from the germline V gene are MNHNY and SVGAGI (reference sequence). Between the trimmed V and J ends, which lost 0 bases and 7 bases, there was a span of 9 bases. This CDR3 comprises 14 residues. The CDR3 spells CASSYSGGSEKLFF. The CDR3 coding sequence is TGTGCCAGCAGTTACTCAGGCGGGTCTGAAAAACTGTTTTTT.

The gene calls are TRBV5-6 and TRBJ2-7, with D hard to call. The CDR3 extends over 14 amino acids. Germline values: CDR1 SGHDT, CDR2 YYEEEE. The V gene lost 4 bases and the J gene lost 2 bases, with 13 bases spanning the gap. The CDR3 DNA is TGTGCCAGCAGCCCGAGCTTTAGTACCTACGAGCAGTACTTC. Its translation: CASSPSFSTYEQYF.

This chain connects TRBV25-1 to TRBJ2-7, with TRBD1 identical over 9 bases. This CDR3 spans 15 amino acids. Germline CDR1 reads MGHDK; CDR2 reads SYGVNS. After removal of 5 bases from V and 6 bases from J, the junction contained 11 bases not matched to a gene. CDR3 nucleotides: TGTGCCAGCAGTTCCCCCGGGACAGGGTTGTCCGAGCAGTACTTC. It is translated as CASSSPGTGLSEQYF.

The sample holds one count of this clone. V usage is TRBV5-1 and J usage is TRBJ2-5, with 9 bases lining up with TRBD2. Losses at the gene ends were 1 base for V and 2 bases for J; bases not matched to a gene: 6. Germline V gene lookup returns CDR1 SGHRS and CDR2 YFSETQ. The CDR3 is 16 residues long. CDR3 bases: TGCGCCAGCAGCTTGCTCCTAGCGGGACGACAAGAGACCCAGTACTTC. It is translated as CASSLLLAGRQETQYF.

This clone appeared once. V and J are TRBV18 and TRBJ2-2, with 9 bases aligning to TRBD2. V shed 6 bases and J 6 bases; nucleotides not matched to a gene: 11. CDR1 and CDR2 from the germline V gene are KGHSH and LQKENI. The CDR3 has 16 amino acids. As DNA, the CDR3 is TGTGCCAGCTCGCCCCTGGGACTAGCTGTGGCCGGGGAGCTGTTTTTT. Its protein is CASSPLGLAVAGELFF.

V gene TRBV28 combines with J gene TRBJ2-1, with TRBD2 as a possible D gene (6 bases). The ends were cut back, 3 bases at V and 2 bases at J, with 14 bases in the middle. This CDR3 has 16 residues. The V gene's germline CDR1 is MDHEN and CDR2 SYDVKM. The DNA for the CDR3 is TGTGCCAGCAGTTTGCCGGGAGCATCACCCTACAATGAGCAGTTCTTC. Its translation: CASSLPGASPYNEQFF.

The V gene is TRBV10-1, the J gene TRBJ1-5, with 7 nucleotides matching TRBD1. V shed 6 bases and J 2 bases; nucleotides not matched to a gene: 10. The CDR3 is made up of 16 amino acids. The germline gives CDR1 WNHNN, CDR2 SYGVQD (reference sequence). CDR3 in amino acids: CASSPVRGMRNQPQHF. The CDR3 coding sequence is TGCGCCAGCAGCCCAGTCAGGGGGATGCGCAATCAGCCCCAGCATTTT.

This chain uses TRBV18 with TRBJ2-7; 7 nucleotides match TRBD1. The V gene end was trimmed by 3 bases and the J gene end by 5 bases; junction bases not matched to a gene: 16. Germline V lookup: CDR1 KGHSH, CDR2 LQKENI. This CDR3 comprises 17 residues. The CDR3 region has the DNA TGTGCCAGCTCACCGAGTACCCAACCGCGACAGGGACACGAGCAGTACTTC. Its protein is CASSPSTQPRQGHEQYF.

This sequence joins TRBV25-1 and TRBJ2-1; TRBD2 is a possible D gene (6 bases). Trimming shortened V by 3 bases and J by 9 bases, and 18 bases separated the two germline ends. The germline V gene has CDR1 MGHDK and CDR2 SYGVNS. The CDR3 length is 15 residues. CDR3 region: CASSEPGEPRGEQFF. CDR3 nucleotide sequence: TGTGCCAGCAGTGAGCCGGGGGAGCCAAGGGGTGAGCAGTTCTTC.

The rearrangement joins TRBV10-3 to TRBJ2-7, with 9 bases fitting TRBD1. This CDR3 comprises 13 residues. J was trimmed by 12 bases and V by 4 bases; bases with no gene match: 10. Germline CDR1 and CDR2: ENHRY and SYGVKD. The CDR3 loop reads CAISADQGQGPYF. The CDR3 region has the DNA TGTGCCATCAGTGCGGATCAAGGACAGGGGCCGTACTTC.

This chain connects TRBV28 to TRBJ2-1; 15 bases are a match to TRBD2. Per germline, CDR1 MDHEN and CDR2 SYDVKM. The length of the CDR3 is 18 residues. V trimming: 5 bases; J trimming: 6 bases; junction bases outside the gene matches: 11. The CDR3 nucleotides read TGTGCCAGCAGTCTCGGACTAGCGGGAGGGGGGAGAGGCAATGAGCAGTTCTTC. It yields the protein CASSLGLAGGGRGNEQFF.

The rearrangement links TRBV5-5 to TRBJ2-5, with 7 nucleotides matching TRBD1. This CDR3 is 14 amino acids long. CDR1 and CDR2 (germline): SGHKS, YYEKEE (reference sequence). The ends lost 0 bases at V and 3 bases at J; junction bases unmatched: 2. This chain's CDR3 is CASSLVGTEETQYF. CDR3 bases: TGTGCCAGCAGCTTGGTCGGGACAGAAGAGACCCAGTACTTC.

The chain couples TRBV19 to TRBJ1-2; 9 bases align to TRBD1. Trimming cost V 9 bases and J 4 bases; bases outside gene matches: 9. CDR1 and CDR2 from the germline V gene are LNHDA and SQIVND (reference sequence). This CDR3 has 14 amino acids. The CDR3 loop reads CASTRTGVSYGYTF. The DNA of the CDR3 is TGTGCCAGCACCCGGACAGGGGTCTCCTATGGCTACACCTTC.

The chain joins TRBV9 to TRBJ1-1; maybe TRBD1 (6 bases). V lost 3 bases and J lost 1, with 10 bases in between. Per the germline V gene, CDR1 is SGDLS and CDR2 is YYNGEE. The CDR3 contains 14 residues. This chain's CDR3 is CASSETGRNTEAFF. The CDR3 DNA follows: TGTGCCAGCAGCGAGACAGGTAGGAACACTGAAGCTTTCTTT.